Presented here are 16 T cell receptor beta chains from one specimen sequenced in a study of cytomegalovirus exposure and HLA in healthy donors. Only in-frame clones appear in the TCRdb table, and some are missing; sequencing was by immunoSEQ multiplex PCR. The sample records about 44,000 clones, more than 85% being singletons. The material sequenced was PBMCs. The receptors were sampled from a woman under 30 in good health and CMV-seronegative.

The chain uses TRBV6-1 and TRBJ2-1, with a weak D call TRBD1 (6 bases). The CDR3 extends over 14 amino acids. The germline V gene encodes CDR1 MNHNS and CDR2 SASEGT. The ends were cut back, 10 bases at V and 2 bases at J, with 15 bases in the middle. The CDR3 spells CATVKTGAYNEQFF. The CDR3 coding sequence is TGTGCCACCGTAAAGACAGGCGCCTACAATGAGCAGTTCTTC.

Note on this clone: The junction differs from germline at one of its ends, possibly a read error. The gene calls are TRBV7-6 and TRBJ2-1; D not resolved. The CDR3 is made up of 16 amino acids. Germline lookup yields CDR1 SGHVS and CDR2 FNYEAQ. CDR3 nucleotides: TGTGCCAGCAGTTTAGGACCGCTGGCGGCCTACAATGAGCAGTTCTTC. This encodes CASSLGPLAAYNEQFF.

The gene calls are TRBV30 and TRBJ1-2, with D perhaps TRBD1 (5 bases). V was cut by 3 bases and J by 3 bases, with 14 bases left in between. In germline, CDR1 is GTSNPN, CDR2 SVGIG (reference sequence). The CDR3 totals 14 residues. The CDR3 DNA reads as TGTGCCTGGAGGGGGAGGGGCAGTGACTATGGCTACACCTTC. Amino acid sequence: CAWRGRGSDYGYTF.

The genes are TRBV6-1 and TRBJ2-1, with 9 positions matching TRBD2. This CDR3 spans 14 amino acids. Looked up from germline, CDR1 is MNHNS and CDR2 is SASEGT. The ends lost 3 bases at V and 8 bases at J; junction bases unmatched: 5. CDR3 sequence reads: CASSEAGGPHEQFF. The CDR3 coding sequence is TGTGCCAGCAGTGAGGCGGGAGGGCCGCATGAGCAGTTCTTC.

V and J are TRBV19 and TRBJ1-1, with D hard to call. Germline values: CDR1 LNHDA, CDR2 SQIVND (reference sequence). V was clipped by 3 bases and J by 1 base, with 6 bases between them. The length of the CDR3 is 13 residues. The CDR3 region has the DNA TGTGCCAGTAGTATCGGTTGGAACACTGAAGCTTTCTTT. Protein product: CASSIGWNTEAFF.

The chain links TRBV28 to TRBJ1-2; 8 positions match TRBD1. J was trimmed by 1 base and V by 6 bases; bases with no gene match: 4. The germline V gene has CDR1 MDHEN and CDR2 SYDVKM. The CDR3 totals 14 residues. The CDR3 protein is CASRGDRNNYGYTF. In DNA, the CDR3 is TGTGCCAGCAGGGGGGACAGGAATAACTATGGCTACACCTTC.

The J gene is TRBJ1-2, the V gene TRBV6-1; no firm D call. The CDR3 contains 14 residues. The V gene's germline CDR1 is MNHNS and CDR2 SASEGT. Trimming took 5 bases from V and 3 from J, leaving 13 bases between them. CDR3 sequence reads: CASSQDGLDYGYTF. The CDR3, as DNA: TGTGCCAGCAGTCAAGACGGACTCGACTATGGCTACACCTTC.

The V gene is TRBV29-1, the J gene TRBJ2-5; D is possibly TRBD2 (6 bases). This CDR3 region has 15 residues. Germline assignment: CDR1 SQVTM and CDR2 ANQGSEA. Trimming took off 5 bases at V and 5 bases at J, with 21 bases between the two ends. The CDR3 loop reads CSVLLGGDRFETQYF. The CDR3, as DNA: TGCAGCGTTCTCTTGGGGGGAGATAGATTTGAGACCCAGTACTTC.

This chain joins TRBV30 and TRBJ2-1; possibly TRBD2 for D (6 bases). This CDR3 has 12 residues. The V end lost 4 bases, the J end lost 7 bases, and 11 bases lay between the germline ends. CDR1 and CDR2 (germline): GTSNPN, SVGIG (reference sequence). The CDR3 region has the DNA TGTGCCTGGACCCTTGGAGGGAATGAGCAGTTCTTC. Translating it yields CAWTLGGNEQFF.

The V call is TRBV5-6, the J call TRBJ1-1; 10 nucleotides agree with TRBD1. Germline values: CDR1 SGHDT, CDR2 YYEEEE. There are 14 residues in the CDR3. V lost 2 bases, J lost 3 bases, and 1 base stayed unmatched. CDR3 sequence reads: CASSLGTGDTEAFF. CDR3 nucleotide sequence: TGTGCCAGCAGCTTAGGGACAGGGGACACTGAAGCTTTCTTT.

The chain employs TRBV5-6 and TRBJ1-4; a weak D match, TRBD1 (6 bases). V gave up 4 bases and J gave up 5 bases, with 15 bases separating them. The CDR3 runs 15 residues. Germline V gene sequence: CDR1 SGHDT, CDR2 YYEEEE. The CDR3 sequence: CASSAYRVSNEKLFF. The CDR3 nucleotides read TGTGCCAGCAGCGCGTACAGGGTCTCGAATGAAAAACTGTTTTTT.

The rearrangement uses TRBV5-8 and TRBJ2-6; D remains unclear. V was shortened by 4 bases and J by 0 bases, with 17 bases between the two germline ends. Germline lookup yields CDR1 SGHTS and CDR2 YDEGEE. The CDR3 is 18 residues long. Here the CDR3 reads CASSTTTYKISGANVLTF. As DNA, the CDR3 is TGTGCCAGCAGCACTACTACCTACAAGATCTCTGGGGCCAACGTCCTGACTTTC.

The V gene is TRBV7-9, the J gene TRBJ2-1; 10 nucleotides match TRBD1. V lost 5 bases to trimming and J lost 5 bases; unmatched junction nucleotides: 9. The CDR3 has 16 amino acids. The germline gives CDR1 SEHNR, CDR2 FQNEAQ (reference sequence). DNA for the CDR3: TGTGCCAGCAGCCCCCGGGGACAGGGGCCGGACAATGAGCAGTTCTTC. This encodes CASSPRGQGPDNEQFF.

The chain links TRBV4-1 to TRBJ1-2, with unresolved D. Germline V gene sequence: CDR1 MGHRA, CDR2 YSYEKL. This CDR3 contains 16 residues. Between the trimmed V and J ends, which lost 0 bases and 8 bases, there was a span of 19 bases. In DNA form, the CDR3 reads TGCGCCAGCAGCCAAGATGAGCGCGGGAGCCCTGAAGGCTACACCTTC. Translated, it gives CASSQDERGSPEGYTF.

The chain couples TRBV19 to TRBJ1-2; 9 bases align to TRBD1. The CDR3 covers 14 residues. The germline V gene encodes CDR1 LNHDA and CDR2 SQIVND (reference sequence). With V trimmed by 10 bases and J by 8 bases, 14 bases remained unmatched. This CDR3 reads CATLPRDRVEGYTF. The CDR3 DNA reads TGTGCCACGCTCCCCCGGGACAGGGTAGAAGGCTACACCTTC.

This chain uses TRBV6-4 with TRBJ1-6; 7 nucleotides match TRBD1. This CDR3 is built from 15 residues. Per germline, CDR1 MRHNA and CDR2 SNTAGT. Germline trimming cut 5 bases from V and 10 bases from J; bases unmatched to any gene: 11. In nucleotides, the CDR3 is TGTGCCAGCAGTTTACAGGGGACGGGTGAATCACCCCTCCACTTT. This codes for CASSLQGTGESPLHF.